This is a list of T cell receptor beta chains from one sample in a study of T-cell memory formation after mild COVID-19. TCRdb ran MiXCR on the 5' RACE reads and lists one entry per CDR3 protein. This table holds hundreds of thousands of distinct CDR3 sequences, 15% to 19% found once. The sequencing input was PBMCs or a T cell subset sorted from them (not recorded which). These receptors came from an adult woman who had mild COVID-19 (a few samples of this study predate the infection). Cell type and time point are not known. Both conserved end residues are part of each CDR3. A D gene is named only where the DNA matches it firmly. Not every row has a clone size; where given, it reads once, few, many or a size class.

CDR3aa	CDR3nt	j_gene	v_gene	d_gene	abundance	len
CSANTGEAGELFF	TGCAGTGCTAATACGGGAGAGGCCGGGGAGCTGTTTTTT	TRBJ2-2	TRBV20-1	.	.	13
CASSEALTFRTDTQYF	TGTGCCAGCAGTGAAGCGCTAACATTTCGCACAGATACGCAGTATTTT	TRBJ2-3	TRBV6-1	.	.	16
CASSFDRGYRNTEAFF	TGTGCCAGCAGTTTTGACAGGGGGTATCGGAACACTGAAGCTTTCTTT	TRBJ1-1	TRBV12-3/TRBV12-4	TRBD1	.	16
CASGGAAQGTGELFF	TGTGCCAGCGGCGGGGCGGCTCAGGGCACCGGGGAGCTGTTTTTT	TRBJ2-2	TRBV7-8	.	few	15
CASSEQGHTGELFF	TGTGCCAGCAGTGAGCAAGGGCATACCGGGGAGCTGTTTTTT	TRBJ2-2	TRBV25-1	.	few	14
CASSLATTGVNTEAFF	TGTGCCAGCAGTTTAGCGACGACAGGGGTGAACACTGAAGCTTTCTTT	TRBJ1-1	TRBV12-3/TRBV12-4	TRBD1	few	16
CASSLGLAGGTKNIQYF	TGTGCCAGCAGCTTAGGCCTAGCGGGCGGAACCAAAAACATTCAGTACTTC	TRBJ2-4	TRBV7-2	TRBD2	.	17
CASSPRTFGTQYF	TGTGCCAGCAGCCCCAGGACTTTCGGGACCCAGTACTTC	TRBJ2-5	TRBV7-2	.	.	13
CASSPPMGEQYF	TGTGCCAGCTCACCACCGATGGGCGAGCAGTACTTC	TRBJ2-7	TRBV18	.	few	12
CATSDRTGAQETQYF	TGTGCCACCAGTGACCGTACAGGGGCGCAAGAGACCCAGTACTTC	TRBJ2-5	TRBV24-1	TRBD1	.	15
CSASRQANEKLFF	TGCAGTGCCTCGCGACAGGCTAATGAAAAACTGTTTTTT	TRBJ1-4	TRBV20-1	.	.	13
CASSLVQGATKNIQYF	TGTGCCAGCAGTTTAGTTCAGGGGGCGACCAAAAACATTCAGTACTTC	TRBJ2-4	TRBV12-3/TRBV12-4	TRBD1	few	16
CASSRGRDGYTF	TGTGCCAGCAGCCGGGGACGGGATGGCTACACCTTC	TRBJ1-2	TRBV3-1	.	.	12
CASRTQRQGGYNEQFF	TGTGCCAGCAGAACTCAACGACAGGGTGGCTACAATGAGCAGTTCTTC	TRBJ2-1	TRBV27	TRBD1	.	16
CASSPNNSPLHF	TGTGCCAGCAGTCCGAATAATTCACCCCTCCACTTT	TRBJ1-6	TRBV2	.	.	12
CASSRGRRSYEQYF	TGTGCCAGCAGTCGCGGGAGGAGATCCTACGAGCAGTACTTC	TRBJ2-7	TRBV12-3/TRBV12-4	TRBD2	.	14
CAWSVQGRQADTQYF	TGTGCCTGGAGTGTCCAGGGTCGGCAAGCAGATACGCAGTATTTT	TRBJ2-3	TRBV30	.	.	15
CASSFGGKGNTIYF	TGTGCCAGCAGTTTTGGGGGAAAGGGAAACACCATATATTTT	TRBJ1-3	TRBV12-3/TRBV12-4	.	few	14
CASSQIQETQYF	TGTGCCAGCAGCCAGATACAAGAGACCCAGTACTTC	TRBJ2-5	TRBV3-1	.	.	12
CASRSGGGNTEAFF	TGTGCCAGCAGGTCCGGGGGTGGGAACACTGAAGCTTTCTTT	TRBJ1-1	TRBV28	.	.	14
CASSDGAHREQYF	TGTGCCAGCAGTGATGGGGCCCACAGGGAGCAGTACTTC	TRBJ2-7	TRBV2	.	.	13
CATSRDPGDQETQYF	TGTGCCACCAGCAGAGATCCAGGGGATCAAGAGACCCAGTACTTC	TRBJ2-5	TRBV15	.	.	15
CASSLRGRQPQHF	TGTGCCAGCAGTTTGCGGGGGCGTCAGCCCCAGCATTTT	TRBJ1-5	TRBV27	.	.	13
CATSRDFGSVNYGYTF	TGTGCCACCAGCAGAGATTTTGGATCGGTTAACTATGGCTACACCTTC	TRBJ1-2	TRBV15	.	few	16
CASSSPLIDTQYF	TGTGCCAGCTCATCGCCTTTAATAGATACGCAGTATTTT	TRBJ2-3	TRBV18	.	.	13
CASSFFRPSGNEQFF	TGCGCCAGCAGCTTCTTTCGGCCGAGTGGGAATGAGCAGTTCTTC	TRBJ2-1	TRBV5-1	.	.	15
CASSARGGGPDTQYF	TGTGCCAGCAGCGCCCGGGGGGGCGGGCCTGATACGCAGTATTTT	TRBJ2-3	TRBV7-8	TRBD2	few	15
CASSVLTVTGNEQFF	TGTGCCAGCAGCGTTCTAACGGTGACGGGCAATGAGCAGTTCTTC	TRBJ2-1	TRBV9	.	few	15
CASGNSDRAGEQYF	TGTGCCAGCGGCAACTCGGACAGGGCGGGCGAGCAGTACTTC	TRBJ2-7	TRBV27	TRBD1	.	14
CASSERLLARLGLFF	TGTGCCAGCAGTGAAAGGCTCCTAGCCCGATTGGGACTGTTTTTT	TRBJ1-4	TRBV6-1	.	.	15
CASSLAPAVGYNEQFF	TGTGCCAGCAGCTTGGCCCCGGCGGTGGGATACAATGAGCAGTTCTTC	TRBJ2-1	TRBV5-5	.	many	16
CASFRDRGGGINEQFF	TGCGCCAGCTTCCGGGACAGGGGAGGGGGCATCAATGAGCAGTTCTTC	TRBJ2-1	TRBV5-1	TRBD1	many	16
CASSYSMGGRQPQHF	TGTGCCAGCAGTTACTCAATGGGAGGCCGTCAGCCCCAGCATTTT	TRBJ1-5	TRBV6-2/TRBV6-3	.	.	15
CSVGAGGNQPQHF	TGCAGCGTTGGGGCGGGGGGCAATCAGCCCCAGCATTTT	TRBJ1-5	TRBV29-1	.	few	13
CASSLDRGFNSPLHF	TGCGCCAGCAGCTTGGACCGGGGCTTTAATTCACCCCTCCACTTT	TRBJ1-6	TRBV5-1	.	few	15
CASSKDGRLSTEAFF	TGTGCCAGCAGTAAAGACGGGAGATTGAGCACTGAAGCTTTCTTT	TRBJ1-1	TRBV6-5	.	.	15
CASSSRRGLTEAFF	TGTGCCAGCAGTTCCCGCAGGGGGCTCACTGAAGCTTTCTTT	TRBJ1-1	TRBV12-3/TRBV12-4	TRBD1	few	14
CATSDILAGGISGELFF	TGTGCCACCAGTGATATACTAGCGGGAGGGATCTCCGGGGAGCTGTTTTTT	TRBJ2-2	TRBV24-1	TRBD2	.	17